The present T cell receptor (beta chain) was sequenced within a study of T cells in localized non-small cell lung cancer. Study results and caveats: Higher adjacent-lung clonality was associated with shorter survival. Adjacent lung was found to contain a median approximately 52 of the top 100 tumor clones.

This table comes from immunoSEQ multiplex PCR, and its TCRdb copy is limited to in-frame clones, with some not included. The sample lists tens of thousands of clones; about nine tenths were seen once. This clone was recorded once. Antigen: not known. This TCR was recovered from a man aged 40 to 70 with stage I squamous cell lung carcinoma. The sequencing here drew on peripheral blood, taken before any cancer treatment.

CDR3 coding DNA: TGCGCCAGCAGTCAATCACAGGGGGTAAGCTCCTACGAGCAGTACTTC. Amino acids: CASSQSQGVSSYEQYF. V gene TRBV5-1 combines with J gene TRBJ2-7, with 8 bases that match TRBD1. Germline V lookup: CDR1 SGHRS, CDR2 YFSETQ. The CDR3 runs to 16 residues. Trimming cost V 5 bases and J 0 bases; bases outside gene matches: 10.